These T cell receptor beta chains were read from a single sample in a study of blood T cell repertoires in COVID-19. TCRdb's table, derived via immunoSEQ multiplex PCR, lists solely in-frame clones and lacks some. The sample includes over 200,000 clones, about 90% seen only once; the top ten take 1.2%. Material for sequencing was PBMCs or T cells enriched from blood (not recorded which). The receptors were sampled from a young man who had recovered from COVID-19. The CDR3 runs from the conserved cysteine through the conserved F or W. D genes are given only for firm matches. Clone sizes are given selectively: once, few, many, or a class where the clone is expanded.

j_call	clone_size	d_call	v_call	cdr3_aa	cdr3_nt
TRBJ2-2	NA	TRBD1	TRBV30	CAFIPGTGHTGELFF	TGTGCCTTCATCCCTGGGACAGGTCACACCGGGGAGCTGTTTTTT
TRBJ1-2	NA	TRBD1	TRBV12-5	CASGTTGDYGYTF	TGTGCTAGTGGCACAACAGGGGACTATGGCTACACCTTC
TRBJ2-7	NA	TRBD1	TRBV29-1	CSVEGDRAYEQYF	TGCAGCGTCGAAGGAGACAGGGCCTACGAGCAGTACTTC
TRBJ2-3	NA	TRBD2	TRBV4-2	CASSPRLAGGPSTDTQYF	TGTGCCAGCAGCCCCCGACTAGCGGGGGGACCTAGCACAGATACGCAGTATTTT
TRBJ2-3	NA	TRBD1	TRBV19	CASSSTGEITDTQYF	TGTGCCAGTAGTTCGACAGGGGAAATCACAGATACGCAGTATTTT
TRBJ1-1	NA	TRBD1	TRBV10-2	CASRKTGTGTFEAFF	TGCGCCAGCAGAAAGACCGGGACAGGGACATTTGAAGCTTTCTTT
TRBJ2-1	once	TRBD1	TRBV7-9	CASSLTGAGEQFF	TGTGCCAGCAGCTTGACAGGGGCAGGTGAGCAGTTCTTC
TRBJ2-4	NA	NA	TRBV15	CATSRLPEARNIQYF	TGTGCCACCAGCAGGCTACCCGAGGCCCGGAACATTCAGTACTTC
TRBJ1-5	NA	NA	TRBV7-8	CASSLLGGAYQPQHF	TGTGCCAGCAGCTTACTTGGCGGAGCGTATCAGCCCCAGCATTTT
TRBJ2-7	NA	TRBD1	TRBV11-2	CASNRDRALYEQYF	TGTGCCAGCAACCGGGACAGGGCTCTCTACGAGCAGTACTTC
TRBJ1-2	NA	TRBD1	TRBV14	CASSHPGQGAFYGYTF	TGTGCCAGCAGCCACCCCGGACAGGGGGCTTTTTATGGCTACACCTTC
TRBJ1-1	NA	NA	TRBV9	CASSVGRGAEAFF	TGTGCCAGCAGCGTAGGTCGGGGGGCTGAAGCTTTCTTT
TRBJ2-2	NA	NA	TRBV20-1	CSASQSANTGELFF	TGCAGTGCTAGTCAGAGCGCGAACACCGGGGAGCTGTTTTTT
TRBJ2-1	NA	NA	TRBV15	CATSSRDINNEQFF	TGTGCCACCAGCAGCCGGGACATAAACAATGAGCAGTTCTTC
TRBJ1-4	NA	TRBD1	TRBV7-9	CASSRQGVGNEKLFF	TGTGCCAGCAGTCGACAGGGCGTCGGTAATGAAAAACTGTTTTTT
TRBJ2-3	once	TRBD2	TRBV24-1	CATSEHGLARVPTQYF	TGTGCCACCAGTGAACACGGACTAGCACGGGTGCCTACGCAGTATTTT
TRBJ2-1	NA	TRBD2	TRBV2	CASIALAGGWNEQFF	TGTGCCAGCATTGCACTAGCGGGAGGGTGGAATGAGCAGTTCTTC
TRBJ1-5	few	TRBD1	TRBV4-3	CASSPGQGSQPQHF	TGCGCCAGCAGCCCGGGACAGGGGAGTCAGCCCCAGCATTTT
TRBJ1-5	NA	TRBD1	TRBV19	CASTHRGPRSDQPQHF	TGTGCCAGTACCCACAGGGGTCCCCGATCTGATCAGCCCCAGCATTTT
TRBJ1-2	NA	NA	TRBV6-5	CASSLSSNYGYTF	TGTGCCAGCAGCCTATCCTCGAACTATGGCTACACCTTC
TRBJ1-2	NA	NA	TRBV3-1/TRBV3-2	CASSPGFNYGYTF	TGTGCCAGCAGTCCGGGATTTAACTATGGCTACACCTTC
TRBJ1-3	NA	NA	TRBV9	CASSVAKGKENTIYF	TGTGCCAGCAGCGTAGCAAAGGGGAAAGAGAACACCATATATTTT
TRBJ1-6	NA	TRBD1	TRBV15	CATRKGQGFWNSPLHF	TGTGCCACCAGGAAGGGACAGGGGTTTTGGAATTCACCCCTCCACTTT
TRBJ1-2	once	NA	TRBV30	CAWIRRRVYGYTF	TGTGCCTGGATAAGGAGAAGAGTCTATGGCTACACCTTC
TRBJ2-5	once	TRBD2	TRBV30	CAWRVSGSGETQYF	TGTGCCTGGAGGGTTAGCGGGAGTGGTGAGACCCAGTACTTC
TRBJ1-2	NA	TRBD1	TRBV5-6	CASSVGQGNYGYTF	TGTGCCAGCAGCGTGGGACAGGGAAACTATGGCTACACCTTC
TRBJ2-6	NA	NA	TRBV4-1	CASSQNWRIPSGANVLTF	TGCGCCAGCAGCCAAAATTGGAGGATCCCCTCTGGGGCCAACGTCCTGACTTTC
TRBJ1-4	once	NA	TRBV4-2	CASSPTGITNEKLFF	TGTGCCAGCAGCCCCACAGGGATTACTAATGAAAAACTGTTTTTT
TRBJ1-5	NA	NA	TRBV19	CASSISRGNQPQHF	TGTGCCAGTAGTATAAGTAGGGGTAATCAGCCCCAGCATTTT
TRBJ1-6	few	TRBD1	TRBV7-6	CASSLYMTGHNSPLHF	TGTGCCAGCAGCTTATATATGACAGGGCATAATTCACCCCTCCACTTT